The sequence of this TCR beta chain was determined in a study of beta chain features in type 1 diabetes. This CDR3 comprises 14 residues. Trimming left V 3 bases short and J 1 base short, with 12 bases between. Per the germline V gene, CDR1 is GTSNPN and CDR2 is SVGIG (reference sequence). On this clone itself: Its antigen is not identified.

Investigators reverse transcribed all isolated RNA, so they sequenced expressed TCRB transcripts. Assay: immunoSEQ multiplex PCR; the TCRdb copy retains only in-frame clones and omits some. The profile shows about 130,000 clones, 9.2% of them singletons. General study points: VDJ junctions from patients with type 1 diabetes contained fewer insertions and more deletions. HLA effects on TCRB rearrangement stayed unresolved here.

V gene TRBV30 combines with J gene TRBJ1-1; the D gene is possibly TRBD1 (5 bases). The sample taken for sequencing was central memory CD4+ T cells from blood. The receptor was isolated from a man aged 18 to 29 in good health. CDR3 in DNA: TGTGCCTGGAGGGCGGGACGGAGGAACACTGAAGCTTTCTTT. It encodes CAWRAGRRNTEAFF.